One T cell receptor beta chain is described in this entry. Here immunoSEQ multiplex PCR was the method, and the copy in TCRdb shows in-frame clones only, minus some. The sample lists approximately 83,000 clones; around nine tenths were seen once. This sample stems from a study of T cell responses to AZD1222 COVID-19 vaccine. The V and J ends lost 6 bases and 4 bases respectively, with 15 bases between them. Germline-derived CDR1 and CDR2 are MDHEN and SYDVKM. The length of the CDR3 is 14 residues. The sequence derives from an adult in good health. The sequenced sample was peripheral blood, obtained on day 0 of MenACWY control vaccination. This sequence joins TRBV28 and TRBJ1-1, with a tentative D call TRBD1 (6 bases). The CDR3 here is CASSGGGRTTEAFF. DNA for the CDR3: TGTGCCAGCAGCGGGGGGGGGCGGACCACTGAAGCTTTCTTT. Full variable domain (remainder filled in from reference TRBV28 and TRBJ1-1): DVKVTQSSRYLVKRTGEKVFLECVQDMDHENMFWYRQDPGLGLRLIYFSYDVKMKEKGDIPEGYSVSREKKERFSLILESASTNQTSMYLCASSGGGRTTEAFFGQGTRLTVV.